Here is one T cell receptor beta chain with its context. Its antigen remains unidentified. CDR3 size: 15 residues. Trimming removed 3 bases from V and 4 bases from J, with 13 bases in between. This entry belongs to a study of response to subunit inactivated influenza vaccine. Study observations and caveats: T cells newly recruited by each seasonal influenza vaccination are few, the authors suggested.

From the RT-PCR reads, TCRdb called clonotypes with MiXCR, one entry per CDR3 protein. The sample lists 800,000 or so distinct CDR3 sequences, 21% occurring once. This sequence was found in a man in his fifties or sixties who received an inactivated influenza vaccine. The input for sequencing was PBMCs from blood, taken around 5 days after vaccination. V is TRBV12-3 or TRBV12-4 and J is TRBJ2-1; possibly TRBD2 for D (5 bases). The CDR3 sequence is CASSFTRHVYNEQFF. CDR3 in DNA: TGTGCCAGCAGTTTTACTAGGCACGTATACAATGAGCAGTTCTTC.